This T cell receptor beta chain was captured in a study of PD-1 blockade in mismatch repair-deficient tumors. Notes on this clone: Its antigen is not identified.

Profiling relied on immunoSEQ multiplex PCR, and the TCRdb table lists in-frame clones only, not all of them. The sample records around 13,000 clones, more than 75% being singletons. The ends were cut back, 3 bases at V and 7 bases at J, with 3 bases in the middle. CDR1 and CDR2 from the germline V gene are SNHLY and FYNNEI. The CDR3 is made up of 11 amino acids. The time point was: identical approximately nine-day culture without peptide (control). Mismatch repair deficiency was confirmed in all patients, by PCR or immunohistochemistry. A few pembrolizumab responders had their TCRs sequenced. The chain has TRBV2 and TRBJ1-4; no clear D. This receptor was taken from an adult with mismatch repair-deficient cancer. This specimen was cells cultured in vitro, taken from a patient treated with pembrolizumab. CDR3 in DNA: TGTGCCAGCAGTGACAGTGAAAAACTGTTTTTT. Translating it yields CASSDSEKLFF.